The entry below gives a single T cell receptor (beta chain) sequence along with its context. Time point given: peripheral blood 6 weeks after treatment start. This record belongs to a study of PD-L1 blockade in urothelial cancer. Study-wide background: Peripheral blood specimens exhibited a median yield of about 150,000 T cells.

The CDR3 covers 19 residues. V gave up 4 bases and J gave up 2 bases, with 21 bases separating them. The germline V gene encodes CDR1 MDHEN and CDR2 SYDVKM. The investigators introduced synthetic TCR analog templates into each PCR as spikes. Sequencing was performed with immunoSEQ multiplex PCR; in TCRdb, only in-frame clones are kept and a portion is missing. The table has about 120,000 clones, about 82% seen once; the top ten hold roughly 2.4%. This chain connects TRBV28 to TRBJ1-6, with D possibly TRBD1 on 5 matching bases. Source: PBMCs, taken around atezolizumab (anti-PD-L1) treatment. The TCR was taken from a man aged 45 to 65 with urothelial cancer. The CDR3 loop is CASSSAGMRGVTYNSPLHF. In DNA, the CDR3 is TGTGCCAGCAGTTCTGCGGGTATGCGGGGGGTAACCTATAATTCACCCCTCCACTTT.